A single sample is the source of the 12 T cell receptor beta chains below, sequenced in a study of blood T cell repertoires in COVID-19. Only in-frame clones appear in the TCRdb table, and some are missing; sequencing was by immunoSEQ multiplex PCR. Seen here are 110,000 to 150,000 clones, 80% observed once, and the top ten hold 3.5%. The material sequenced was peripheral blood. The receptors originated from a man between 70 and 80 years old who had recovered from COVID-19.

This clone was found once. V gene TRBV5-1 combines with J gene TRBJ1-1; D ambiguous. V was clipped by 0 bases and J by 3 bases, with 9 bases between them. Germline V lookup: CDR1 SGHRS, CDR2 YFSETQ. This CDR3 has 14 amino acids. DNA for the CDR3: TGCGCCAGCAGCTTGGAGGGCGGGGACACTGAAGCTTTCTTT. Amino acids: CASSLEGGDTEAFF.

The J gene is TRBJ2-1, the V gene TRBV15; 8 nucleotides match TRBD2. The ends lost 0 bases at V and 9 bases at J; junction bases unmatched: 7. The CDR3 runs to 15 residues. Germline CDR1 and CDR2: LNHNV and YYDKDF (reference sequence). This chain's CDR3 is CATSRDLTGGIEQFF. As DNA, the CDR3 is TGTGCCACCAGCAGAGATCTCACGGGAGGGATTGAGCAGTTCTTC.

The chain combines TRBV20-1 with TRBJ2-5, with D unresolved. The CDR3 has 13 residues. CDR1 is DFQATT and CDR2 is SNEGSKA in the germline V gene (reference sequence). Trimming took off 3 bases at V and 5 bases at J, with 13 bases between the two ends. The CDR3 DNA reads TGCAGTGCTAGTCCCGTAAGTGAGGAGACCCAGTACTTC. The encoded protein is CSASPVSEETQYF.

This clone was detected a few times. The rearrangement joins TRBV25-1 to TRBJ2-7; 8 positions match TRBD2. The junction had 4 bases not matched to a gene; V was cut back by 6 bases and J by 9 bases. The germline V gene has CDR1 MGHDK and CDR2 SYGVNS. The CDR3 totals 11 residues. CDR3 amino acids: CASRTGTRQYF. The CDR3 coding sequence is TGTGCCAGCAGGACCGGGACTAGGCAGTACTTC.

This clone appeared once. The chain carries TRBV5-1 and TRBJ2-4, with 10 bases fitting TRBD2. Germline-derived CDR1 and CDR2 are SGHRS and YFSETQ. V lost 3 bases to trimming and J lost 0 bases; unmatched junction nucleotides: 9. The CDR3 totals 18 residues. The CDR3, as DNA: TGCGCCAGCAGCTCCGGGACTAGCGCAACCGTAGCCAAAAACATTCAGTACTTC. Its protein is CASSSGTSATVAKNIQYF. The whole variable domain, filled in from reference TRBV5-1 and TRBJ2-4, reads KAGVTQTPRYLIKTRGQQVTLSCSPISGHRSVSWYQQTPGQGLQFLFEYFSETQRNKGNFPGRFSGRQFSNSRSEMNVSTLELGDSALYLCASSSGTSATVAKNIQYFGAGTRLSVL.

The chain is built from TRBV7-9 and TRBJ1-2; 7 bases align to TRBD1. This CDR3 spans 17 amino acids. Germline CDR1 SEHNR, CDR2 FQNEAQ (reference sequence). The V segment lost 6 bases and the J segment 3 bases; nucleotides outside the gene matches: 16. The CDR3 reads CASSSREWVRGYYGYTF. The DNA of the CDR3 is TGTGCCAGCAGTTCAAGGGAATGGGTCAGGGGGTACTATGGCTACACCTTC.

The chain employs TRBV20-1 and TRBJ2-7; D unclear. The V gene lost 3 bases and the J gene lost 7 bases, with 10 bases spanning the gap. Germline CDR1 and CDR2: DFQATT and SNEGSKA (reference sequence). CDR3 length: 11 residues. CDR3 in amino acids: CSASWAQEQYF. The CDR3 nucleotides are TGCAGTGCTAGCTGGGCGCAAGAGCAGTACTTC.

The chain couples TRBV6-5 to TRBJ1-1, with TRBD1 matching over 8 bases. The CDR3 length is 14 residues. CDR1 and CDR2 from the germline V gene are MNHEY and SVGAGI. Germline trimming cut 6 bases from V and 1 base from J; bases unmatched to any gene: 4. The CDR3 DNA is TGTGCCAGCAGAATGGGACAGGAGAACACTGAAGCTTTCTTT. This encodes CASRMGQENTEAFF.

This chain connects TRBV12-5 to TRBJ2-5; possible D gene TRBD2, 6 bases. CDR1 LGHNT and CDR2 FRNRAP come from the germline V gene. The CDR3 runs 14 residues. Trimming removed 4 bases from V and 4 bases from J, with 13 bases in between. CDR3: CASGSGLTPETQYF. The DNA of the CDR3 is TGTGCTAGTGGTTCTGGACTAACCCCAGAGACCCAGTACTTC.

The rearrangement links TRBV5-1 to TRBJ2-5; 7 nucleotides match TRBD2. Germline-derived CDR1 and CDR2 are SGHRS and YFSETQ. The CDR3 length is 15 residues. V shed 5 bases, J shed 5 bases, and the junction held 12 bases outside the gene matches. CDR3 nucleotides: TGCGCCAGCAGGGGGGGGTCGGTCAACGAGGAGACCCAGTACTTC. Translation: CASRGGSVNEETQYF. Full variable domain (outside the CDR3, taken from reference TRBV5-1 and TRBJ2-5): KAGVTQTPRYLIKTRGQQVTLSCSPISGHRSVSWYQQTPGQGLQFLFEYFSETQRNKGNFPGRFSGRQFSNSRSEMNVSTLELGDSALYLCASRGGSVNEETQYFGPGTRLLVL.

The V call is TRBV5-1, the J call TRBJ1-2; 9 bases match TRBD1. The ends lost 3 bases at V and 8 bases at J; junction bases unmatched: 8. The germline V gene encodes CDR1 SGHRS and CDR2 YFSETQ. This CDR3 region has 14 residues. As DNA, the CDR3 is TGCGCCAGCAGCTCGGGGGACAGGGTTAGGGGCTACACCTTC. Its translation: CASSSGDRVRGYTF.

Written as DNA, the CDR3 is TGTGCCAGCAGTCCCTTAGCGGGAGTGGGCGAGACCCAGTACTTC. Its translation is CASSPLAGVGETQYF. The rearrangement links TRBV27 to TRBJ2-5, with 9 bases fitting TRBD2. CDR1 and CDR2 from the germline V gene are MNHEY and SMNVEV (reference sequence). J gave up 5 bases and V 5 bases, and 9 bases lay outside the gene matches. The CDR3 is 15 amino acids.